This T cell receptor (beta chain) originates from a study of CD8+ T cells in alopecia areata. Reverse transcription of extracted RNA yielded cDNA, which provided the sequencing template. TCRdb's table, derived via immunoSEQ multiplex PCR, lists solely in-frame clones and lacks some. The repertoire holds roughly 170,000 clones, with 59% as singletons. Germline loops: CDR1 SGHVS, CDR2 FQNEAQ. CDR3 length: 14 amino acids. Trimming removed 5 bases from V and 6 bases from J, with 17 bases in between. V gene TRBV7-8 combines with J gene TRBJ2-7; tentatively, D is TRBD1 or TRBD2 (5 bases each). The TCR comes from a human donor with alopecia areata. Sample: CD4+ T cells sorted from blood, taken at week 0. The CDR3 loop is CASSLRRQLAEQYF. The CDR3 DNA is TGTGCCAGCAGCCTTAGGCGACAGCTAGCCGAGCAGTACTTC.